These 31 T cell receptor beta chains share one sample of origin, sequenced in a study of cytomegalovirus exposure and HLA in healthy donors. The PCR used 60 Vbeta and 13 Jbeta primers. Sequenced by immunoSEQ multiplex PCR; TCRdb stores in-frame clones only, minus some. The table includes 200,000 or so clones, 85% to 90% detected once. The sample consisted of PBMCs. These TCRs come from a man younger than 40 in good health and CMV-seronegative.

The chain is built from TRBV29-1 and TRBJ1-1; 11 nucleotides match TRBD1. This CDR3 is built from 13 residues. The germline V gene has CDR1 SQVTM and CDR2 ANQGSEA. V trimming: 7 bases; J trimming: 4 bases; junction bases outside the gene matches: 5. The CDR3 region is CSGGQGASTEAFF. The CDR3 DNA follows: TGCAGCGGCGGACAGGGGGCAAGCACTGAAGCTTTCTTT.

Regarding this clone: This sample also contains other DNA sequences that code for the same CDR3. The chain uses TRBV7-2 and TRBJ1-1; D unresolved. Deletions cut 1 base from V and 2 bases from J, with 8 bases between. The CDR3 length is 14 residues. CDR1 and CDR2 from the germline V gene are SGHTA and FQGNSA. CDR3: CASSLGGRNTEAFF. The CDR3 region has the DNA TGTGCCAGCAGCTTAGGAGGGCGTAACACTGAAGCTTTCTTT.

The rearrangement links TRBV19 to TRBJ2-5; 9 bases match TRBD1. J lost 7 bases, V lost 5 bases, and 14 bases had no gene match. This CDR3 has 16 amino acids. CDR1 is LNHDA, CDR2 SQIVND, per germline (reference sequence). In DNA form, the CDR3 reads TGTGCCAGTAGTTTGAGAGACGGGACAGGGTATCGGACCCAGTACTTC. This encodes CASSLRDGTGYRTQYF.

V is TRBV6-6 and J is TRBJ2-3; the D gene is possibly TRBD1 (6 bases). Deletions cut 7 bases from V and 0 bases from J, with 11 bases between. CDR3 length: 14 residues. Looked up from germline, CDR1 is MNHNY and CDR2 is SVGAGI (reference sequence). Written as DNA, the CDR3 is TGTGCCAGCAAGGGCAGGGGTAGCACAGATACGCAGTATTTT. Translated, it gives CASKGRGSTDTQYF.

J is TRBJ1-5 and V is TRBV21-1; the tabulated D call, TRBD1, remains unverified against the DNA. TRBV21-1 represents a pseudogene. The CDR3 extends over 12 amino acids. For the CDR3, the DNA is TGTGCCCCCAAAGGGGAAAATCAGCCCCAGCATTTT. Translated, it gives CAPKGENQPQHF.

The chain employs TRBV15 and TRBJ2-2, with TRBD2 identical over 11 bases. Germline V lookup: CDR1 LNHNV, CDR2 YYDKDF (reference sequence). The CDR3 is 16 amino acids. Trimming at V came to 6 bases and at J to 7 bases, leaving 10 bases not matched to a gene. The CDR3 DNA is TGTGCCACCAGGGCTACTAGCGGGAGTCTTTTCGGGGAGCTGTTTTTT. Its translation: CATRATSGSLFGELFF.

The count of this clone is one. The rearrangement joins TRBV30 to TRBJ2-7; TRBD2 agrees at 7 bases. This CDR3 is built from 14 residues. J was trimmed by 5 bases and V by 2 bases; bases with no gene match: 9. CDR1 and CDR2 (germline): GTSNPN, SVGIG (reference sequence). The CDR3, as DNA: TGTGCCTGGAGTTATTTGGGAGGGCGTGACGAGCAGTACTTC. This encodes CAWSYLGGRDEQYF.

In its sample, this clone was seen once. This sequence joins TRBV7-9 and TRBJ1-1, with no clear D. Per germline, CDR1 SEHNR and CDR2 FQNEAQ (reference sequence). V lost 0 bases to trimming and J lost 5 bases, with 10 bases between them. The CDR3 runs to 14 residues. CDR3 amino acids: CASSLAVRITEAFF. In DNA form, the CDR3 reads TGTGCCAGCAGCTTAGCGGTCAGGATAACTGAAGCTTTCTTT.

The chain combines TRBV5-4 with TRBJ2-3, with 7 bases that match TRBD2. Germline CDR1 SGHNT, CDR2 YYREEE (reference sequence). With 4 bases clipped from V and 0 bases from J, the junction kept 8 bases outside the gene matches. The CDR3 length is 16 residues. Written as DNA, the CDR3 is TGTGCCAGCAGCAGGCGACTAGCCGCTAGCACAGATACGCAGTATTTT. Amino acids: CASSRRLAASTDTQYF.

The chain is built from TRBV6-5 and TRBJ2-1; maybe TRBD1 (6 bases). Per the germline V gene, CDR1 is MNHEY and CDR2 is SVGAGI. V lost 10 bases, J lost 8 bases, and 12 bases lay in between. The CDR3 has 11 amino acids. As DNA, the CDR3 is TGTGCCACCACAGGGACGTATGAGCAGTTCTTC. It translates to CATTGTYEQFF.

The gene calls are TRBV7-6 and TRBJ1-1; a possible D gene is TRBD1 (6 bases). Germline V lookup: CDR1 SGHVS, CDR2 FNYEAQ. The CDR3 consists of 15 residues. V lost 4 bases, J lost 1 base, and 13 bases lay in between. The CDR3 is CASSSSLGANTEAFF. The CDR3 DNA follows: TGTGCCAGCAGCTCGTCTTTGGGGGCGAACACTGAAGCTTTCTTT.

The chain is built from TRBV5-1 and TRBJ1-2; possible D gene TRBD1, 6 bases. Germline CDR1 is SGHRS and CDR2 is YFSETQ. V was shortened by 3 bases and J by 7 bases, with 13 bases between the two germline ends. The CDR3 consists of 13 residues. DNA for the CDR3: TGCGCCAGCAGCTCGCTGGGGGCGGGTGGCTACACCTTC. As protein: CASSSLGAGGYTF.

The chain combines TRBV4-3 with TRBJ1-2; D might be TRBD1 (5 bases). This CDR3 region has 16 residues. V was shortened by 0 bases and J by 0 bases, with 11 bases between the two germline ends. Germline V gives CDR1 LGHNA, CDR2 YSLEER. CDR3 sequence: CASSQDFDSSNYGYTF. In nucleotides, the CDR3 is TGCGCCAGCAGCCAAGATTTCGACAGCTCTAACTATGGCTACACCTTC.

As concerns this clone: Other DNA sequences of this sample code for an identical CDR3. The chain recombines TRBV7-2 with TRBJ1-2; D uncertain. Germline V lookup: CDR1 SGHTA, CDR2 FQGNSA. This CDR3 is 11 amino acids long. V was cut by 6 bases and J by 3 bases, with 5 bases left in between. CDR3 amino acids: CASSSDYGYTF. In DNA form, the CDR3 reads TGTGCCAGCAGTTCGGACTATGGCTACACCTTC.

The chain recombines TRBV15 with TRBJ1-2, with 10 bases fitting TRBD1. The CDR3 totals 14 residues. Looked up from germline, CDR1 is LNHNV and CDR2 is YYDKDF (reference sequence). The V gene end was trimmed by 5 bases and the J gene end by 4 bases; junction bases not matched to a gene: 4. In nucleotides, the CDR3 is TGTGCCACCAGCCGGGACAGGGGTGGCTATGGCTACACCTTC. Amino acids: CATSRDRGGYGYTF.

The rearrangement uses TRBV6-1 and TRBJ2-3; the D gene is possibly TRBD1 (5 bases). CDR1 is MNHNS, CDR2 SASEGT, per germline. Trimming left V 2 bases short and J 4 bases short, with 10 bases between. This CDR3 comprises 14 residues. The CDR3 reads CASSELVGADTQYF. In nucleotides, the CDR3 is TGTGCCAGCAGTGAATTAGTAGGGGCAGATACGCAGTATTTT.

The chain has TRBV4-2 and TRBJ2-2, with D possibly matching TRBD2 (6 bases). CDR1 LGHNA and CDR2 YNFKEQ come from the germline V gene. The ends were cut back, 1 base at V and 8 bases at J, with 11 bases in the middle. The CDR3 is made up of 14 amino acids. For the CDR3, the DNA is TGTGCCAGCAGCCAAGGGGGGGTTGATGGGGAGCTGTTTTTT. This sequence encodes CASSQGGVDGELFF.

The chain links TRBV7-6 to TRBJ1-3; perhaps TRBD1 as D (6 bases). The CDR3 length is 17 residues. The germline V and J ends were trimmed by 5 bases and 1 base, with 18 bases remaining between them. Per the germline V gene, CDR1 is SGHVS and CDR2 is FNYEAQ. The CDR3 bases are TGTGCCAGCAGCCGCGAGACAGGCCCCAGATCTGGAAACACCATATATTTT. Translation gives CASSRETGPRSGNTIYF.

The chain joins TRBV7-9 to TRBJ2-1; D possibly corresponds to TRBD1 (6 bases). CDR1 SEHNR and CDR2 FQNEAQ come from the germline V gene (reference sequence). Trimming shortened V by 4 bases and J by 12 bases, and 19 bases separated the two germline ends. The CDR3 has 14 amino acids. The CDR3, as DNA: TGTGCCAGCAGCTATCACCAACAACAGGGTAGGCAGTTCTTC. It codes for CASSYHQQQGRQFF. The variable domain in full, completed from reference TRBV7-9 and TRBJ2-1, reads DTGVSQNPRHKITKRGQNVTFRCDPISEHNRLYWYRQTLGQGPEFLTYFQNEAQLEKSRLLSDRFSAERPKGSFSTLEIQRTEQGDSAMYLCASSYHQQQGRQFFGPGTRLTVL.

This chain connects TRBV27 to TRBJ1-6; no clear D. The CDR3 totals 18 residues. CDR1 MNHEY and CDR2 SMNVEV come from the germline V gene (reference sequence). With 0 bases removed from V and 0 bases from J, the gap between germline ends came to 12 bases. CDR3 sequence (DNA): TGTGCCAGCAGTTTATCCGTCCCGGTCGACTCCTATAATTCACCCCTCCACTTT. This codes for CASSLSVPVDSYNSPLHF.

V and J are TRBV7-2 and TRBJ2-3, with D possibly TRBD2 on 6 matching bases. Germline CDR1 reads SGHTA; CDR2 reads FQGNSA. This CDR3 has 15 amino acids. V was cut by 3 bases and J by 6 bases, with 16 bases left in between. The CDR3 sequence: CASSFSGGVGDTQYF. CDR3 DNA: TGTGCCAGCAGCTTTTCGGGCGGGGTGGGGGATACGCAGTATTTT.

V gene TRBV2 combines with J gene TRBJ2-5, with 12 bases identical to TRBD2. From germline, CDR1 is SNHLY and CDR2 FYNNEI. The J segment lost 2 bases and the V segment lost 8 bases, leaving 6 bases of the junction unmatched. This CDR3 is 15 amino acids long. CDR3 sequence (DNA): TGTGCCAGCTTTCCTAGCGGGGGGGCTCAAGAGACCCAGTACTTC. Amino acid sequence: CASFPSGGAQETQYF.

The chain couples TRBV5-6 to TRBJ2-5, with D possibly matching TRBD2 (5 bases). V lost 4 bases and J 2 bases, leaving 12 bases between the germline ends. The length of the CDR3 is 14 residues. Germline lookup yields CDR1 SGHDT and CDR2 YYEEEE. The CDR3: CASSPRAYQETQYF. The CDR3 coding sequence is TGTGCCAGCAGCCCGAGGGCCTATCAAGAGACCCAGTACTTC.

CDR3 bases: TGTGCCAGCAGCTTTTCCTACGAGCAGTACTTC. Encoded protein: CASSFSYEQYF. V is TRBV6-6 and J is TRBJ2-7; D not certain. CDR1 is MNHNY, CDR2 SVGAGI, per germline (reference sequence). CDR3 size: 11 residues. Trimming pared 6 bases from V and 1 base from J, leaving 4 bases between.

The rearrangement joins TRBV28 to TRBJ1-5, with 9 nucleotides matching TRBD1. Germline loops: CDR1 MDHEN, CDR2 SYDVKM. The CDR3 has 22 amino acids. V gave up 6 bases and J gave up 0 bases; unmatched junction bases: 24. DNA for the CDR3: TGTGCCAGCAGCCCGGATGGACAGGGGATAGGAGTCGCGCGTTATAGCAATCAGCCCCAGCATTTT. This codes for CASSPDGQGIGVARYSNQPQHF.

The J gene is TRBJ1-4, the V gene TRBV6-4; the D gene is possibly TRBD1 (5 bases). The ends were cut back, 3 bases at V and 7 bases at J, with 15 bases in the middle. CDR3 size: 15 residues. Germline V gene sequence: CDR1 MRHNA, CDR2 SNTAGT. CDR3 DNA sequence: TGTGCCAGCAGTGAAGAGACGGGGGGAGGTGAAAAACTGTTTTTT. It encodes CASSEETGGGEKLFF.

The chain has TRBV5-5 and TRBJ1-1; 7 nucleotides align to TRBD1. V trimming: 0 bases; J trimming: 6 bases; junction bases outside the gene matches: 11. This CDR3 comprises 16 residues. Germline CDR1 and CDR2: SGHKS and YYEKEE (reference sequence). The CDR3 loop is CASSLASGGYRPEAFF. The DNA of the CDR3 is TGTGCCAGCAGCTTGGCCTCAGGGGGTTACCGCCCTGAAGCTTTCTTT.

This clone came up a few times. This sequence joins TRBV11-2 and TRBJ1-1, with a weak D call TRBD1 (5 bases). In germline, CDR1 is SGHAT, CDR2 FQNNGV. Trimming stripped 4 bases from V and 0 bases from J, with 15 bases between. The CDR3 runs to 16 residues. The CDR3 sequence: CASSSSPAGLNTEAFF. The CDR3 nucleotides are TGTGCCAGCAGCTCCTCGCCGGCGGGGCTGAACACTGAAGCTTTCTTT.

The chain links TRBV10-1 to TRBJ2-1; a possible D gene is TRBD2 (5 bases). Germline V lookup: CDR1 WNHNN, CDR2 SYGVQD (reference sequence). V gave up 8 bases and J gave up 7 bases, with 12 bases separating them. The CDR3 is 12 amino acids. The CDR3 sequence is CASSNTGNEQFF. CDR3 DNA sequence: TGCGCCAGCTCAAATACGGGGAATGAGCAGTTCTTC.

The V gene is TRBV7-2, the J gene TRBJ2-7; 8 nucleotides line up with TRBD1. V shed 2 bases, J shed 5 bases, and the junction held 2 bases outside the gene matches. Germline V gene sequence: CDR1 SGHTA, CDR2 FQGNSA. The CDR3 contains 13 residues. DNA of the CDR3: TGTGCCAGCAGCTTAAACAGGGGGGACGAGCAGTACTTC. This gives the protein CASSLNRGDEQYF. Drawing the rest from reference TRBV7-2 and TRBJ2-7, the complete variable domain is GAGVSQSPSNKVTEKGKDVELRCDPISGHTALYWYRQSLGQGLEFLIYFQGNSAPDKSGLPSDRFSAERTGGSVSTLTIQRTQQEDSAVYLCASSLNRGDEQYFGPGTRLTVT.

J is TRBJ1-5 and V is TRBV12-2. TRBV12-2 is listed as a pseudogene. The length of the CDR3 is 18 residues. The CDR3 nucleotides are TGTGCAAGTCGCTTAGCGCGAGTGGGAGGTCGTAGGAATCAGTCCCAGCATTTT. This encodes CASRLARVGGRRNQSQHF.